A selection of T cell receptor beta chains follows, all from one sample in a study of shared clonotypes between healthy human individuals. Assay used: immunoSEQ multiplex PCR; TCRdb lists only in-frame clones, some missing. The sample has millions of clones, approximately 95% seen once; the top ten hold roughly 1%. Sequences were obtained from naive CD8+ T cells sorted from blood. All receptors come from a man in his late teens or twenties in good health. Each CDR3 is given with its conserved first and last residue. D genes are given only for firm matches. Clone size appears in some rows only: once, few, many, or a class for an expanded clone.

J	D	size	V	DNA	CDR3
TRBJ1-1	TRBD1	.	TRBV5-6	TGTGCCAGCAGCCTAGCGGACAGGGGGGATGAAGCTTTCTTT	CASSLADRGDEAFF
TRBJ2-7	TRBD2	.	TRBV29-1	TGCAGCGTCGCTGGGGGGGAGACCCTTACCGAGCAGTACTTC	CSVAGGETLTEQYF
TRBJ2-1	TRBD2	once	TRBV4-3	TGCGCCAGCAGCCCCAATCTAGCGGGAGTCGGCAATGAGCAGTTCTTC	CASSPNLAGVGNEQFF
TRBJ1-5	.	.	TRBV14	TGTGCCAGCAGCCAAGCCCATGGTCAGCCCCAGCATTTT	CASSQAHGQPQHF
TRBJ2-7	.	.	TRBV7-6	TGTGCCAGCAGCTTAGTTCGGGGTTCCGAGCAGTACTTC	CASSLVRGSEQYF
TRBJ2-1	TRBD2	.	TRBV9	TGTGCCAGCAGCGTAGTGAGCGGGGGGGCAATCAATGAGCAGTTCTTC	CASSVVSGGAINEQFF
TRBJ2-7	.	.	TRBV27	TGTGCCAGCAGCCTTAGGGGGGGACTCTACGAGCAGTACTTC	CASSLRGGLYEQYF
TRBJ2-7	.	.	TRBV2	TGTGCCAGCAGCCACCCCCCCTACTCCGAGCAGTACTTC	CASSHPPYSEQYF
TRBJ2-2	.	.	TRBV30	TGTGCCTGGAGTGTACTCGCCGTGCAGGTGAAGAATACCGAAGTGACCGGGGAGCTGTTTTTT	CAWSVLAVQVKNTEVTGELFF
TRBJ1-1	.	.	TRBV4-1	TGCGCCAGCAGCCAAGAAGAGGGTAACACTGAAGCTTTCTTT	CASSQEEGNTEAFF
TRBJ1-6	TRBD1	.	TRBV4-1	TGCGCCAGCAGCCAAGAGGGGACAGGCTCTTTCTATAATTCACCCCTCCACTTT	CASSQEGTGSFYNSPLHF
TRBJ2-1	.	.	TRBV15	TGTGCCACCAGCCCCAGCTCCTACAATGAGCAGTTCTTC	CATSPSSYNEQFF
TRBJ1-2	.	.	TRBV9	TGTGCCAGCAGCGTTGGGGGTGATGGCTACACCTTC	CASSVGGDGYTF
TRBJ2-1	TRBD2	.	TRBV7-9	TGTGCCAGCAGCTGGACTAGCGGGGAATACAATGAGCAGTTCTTC	CASSWTSGEYNEQFF
TRBJ2-3	TRBD2	.	TRBV19	TGTGCCAGTAGTTTGGGGACTAGCGGCTTCAGAGATACGCAGTATTTT	CASSLGTSGFRDTQYF
TRBJ2-7	TRBD2	.	TRBV4-1	TGCGCCAGCAGCCAAGATAAGCGGGAAGGCTCCTACGAGCAGTACTTC	CASSQDKREGSYEQYF
TRBJ2-7	.	.	TRBV11-2	TGTGCCAGCAGTTTAGCAGGGTACGGGGACTACGAGCAGTACTTC	CASSLAGYGDYEQYF
TRBJ1-1	.	once	TRBV14	TGTGCCAGCAGCCAAGGCCCAGGCCCGTGGACTGAAGCTTTCTTT	CASSQGPGPWTEAFF
TRBJ2-3	.	once	TRBV15	TGTGCCACCAGCAACGGACTCTCTAGCACAGATACGCAGTATTTT	CATSNGLSSTDTQYF
TRBJ2-7	TRBD1	few	TRBV4-3	TGCGCCAGCAGCCAAGCGACAGGGTGGGGGGAGCAGTACTTC	CASSQATGWGEQYF
TRBJ1-6	.	once	TRBV7-9	TGTGCCAGCAGCGGCGGGACCCCGGAGGGATATAATTCACCCCTCCACTTT	CASSGGTPEGYNSPLHF
TRBJ2-1	.	.	TRBV7-6	TGTGCCAGCAGCGATGAAGGGAATGAGCAGTTCTTC	CASSDEGNEQFF
TRBJ2-3	.	.	TRBV4-1	TGCGCCAGCAGCCAAGAGGGATTTCAGCTGGATACGCAGTATTTT	CASSQEGFQLDTQYF
TRBJ2-3	.	.	TRBV19	TGTGCCGTAGAAGGACAGAACACAGATACGCAGTATTTT	CAVEGQNTDTQYF
TRBJ2-3	.	.	TRBV13	TGTGCCAGCAGCTCCCCTGGGTCTGCGGGGCCAGCCACAGATACGCAGTATTTT	CASSSPGSAGPATDTQYF
TRBJ1-2	.	.	TRBV21-1	TGTGCCAGCAGTAGAGCGCGACATATAGCTAACTATGGCTACACCTTC	CASSRARHIANYGYTF
TRBJ2-6	.	.	TRBV5-6	TGTGCCAGCAGCCCCCATGCCGAGATTTCTGGGGCCAACGTCCTGACTTTC	CASSPHAEISGANVLTF
TRBJ2-7	.	.	TRBV27	TGTGCCAGCAGTCCGACATCGACCTACGAGCAGTACTTC	CASSPTSTYEQYF
TRBJ2-3	TRBD2	.	TRBV29-1	TGCAGCGTTGAGCCTCTAGCGGGGGGGCCTACAGATACGCAGTATTTT	CSVEPLAGGPTDTQYF
TRBJ1-2	TRBD1	.	TRBV27	TGTGCCAGCCAACCGGGACAGGGAGTTGGAGGCTACACCTTC	CASQPGQGVGGYTF
TRBJ1-1	.	.	TRBV6-6	TGTGCCAGCAGTTACGACCCTCTGGGGACTGAAGCTTTCTTT	CASSYDPLGTEAFF
TRBJ2-1	.	.	TRBV27	TGTGCCAGCAGTGGACGACTCTTTTTGGGGGTAGGTGAGCAGTTCTTC	CASSGRLFLGVGEQFF
TRBJ2-7	TRBD2	.	TRBV11-2	TGTGCCAGCAGCTCCCGGACTAGCGGGGGACTCACCTACGAGCAGTACTTC	CASSSRTSGGLTYEQYF
TRBJ2-3	.	.	TRBV29-1	TGCAACGCGGGGTCAAGCACAGATACGCAGTATTTT	CNAGSSTDTQYF
TRBJ1-1	.	.	TRBV4-1	TGCGCCAGCAGCCAATCGAAGGAAAAGATGAACACTGAAGCTTTCTTT	CASSQSKEKMNTEAFF
TRBJ2-7	.	.	TRBV27	TGTGCCAGCGGTTTACTGGGAGGTGAGCAGTACTTC	CASGLLGGEQYF
TRBJ2-5	TRBD2	.	TRBV28	TGTGCCAGCAGTTTCGGTAGCGGGGGATTCCAAGAGACCCAGTACTTC	CASSFGSGGFQETQYF
TRBJ2-3	.	.	TRBV30	TGTGCCTGGAGTGTCACAGGGTTTTCAGATACGCAGTATTTT	CAWSVTGFSDTQYF
TRBJ2-3	.	.	TRBV29-1	TGCAGCGGGAGGGGGTTCACAGATACGCAGTATTTT	CSGRGFTDTQYF
TRBJ2-5	TRBD1	.	TRBV9	TGTGCCAGCAGCGCCGGGACAGGGTCGGAGACCCAGTACTTC	CASSAGTGSETQYF